This T cell receptor beta chain emerged from a study of circulating and synovial CD4+ cells in juvenile arthritis. Study observations and caveats: Some such blood samples were as oligoclonal as synovium. Overlap with synovium rose as more T cells were sequenced. These blood cells shared more CDR3 sequences with synovium than bulk blood.

This CDR3 is built from 14 residues. Germline V gene data show CDR1 as SEHNR and CDR2 as FQNEAQ (reference sequence). V was cut by 7 bases and J by 7 bases, with 17 bases left in between. The table came from immunoSEQ multiplex PCR; TCRdb's copy has only in-frame clones and leaves some out. The sample lists some 35,000 clones; just under 95% were seen once. Regarding this clone: Antigen: not known.

The rearrangement links TRBV7-9 to TRBJ2-1; unclear D gene. This TCR was sampled from a human donor with juvenile idiopathic arthritis. The sample consisted of CD4+ T cells from blood. CDR3 sequence (DNA): TGTGCCAGCACCCCTTTTTCGCAGATTAATGAGCAGTTCTTC. Translation: CASTPFSQINEQFF.